Reported below is one T cell receptor (beta chain). Its specificity is not known. Generated by immunoSEQ multiplex PCR, the TCRdb table keeps only in-frame clones and is missing some. The data hold 65,000 to 100,000 clones, with around 93% observed a single time. The record originates from a study of graft-versus-host responses after intestinal transplantation. Study-level findings and limits: Peak circulating GvH clone levels tracked with early post-transplant HvG declines. Researchers found GvH clones in recipient marrow, and some showed up first in ileum or blood.

Trimming cost V 6 bases and J 5 bases, with 4 bases left between them. CDR1 is SNHLY, CDR2 FYNNEI, per germline. The CDR3 totals 10 residues. The rearrangement uses TRBV2 and TRBJ1-1; no definite D call. The sequencing used unstimulated CD8+ T cells sorted from spleen or lymph node cells, collected before transplant. This TCR derives from a human donor who was the organ donor for an intestinal transplant. In DNA form, the CDR3 reads TGTGCCAGCAGACAGACTGAAGCTTTCTTT. Its translation is CASRQTEAFF.